This passage covers 30 T cell receptor beta chains from one sample sequenced in a study of T cells after yellow fever vaccination. In TCRdb, the 5' RACE reads were re-called with MiXCR into one record per CDR3 protein. The data hold tens of thousands of distinct CDR3 sequences, with approximately 7% observed a single time. Sequences were derived from CD8+ T cells sorted from PBMCs, sampled 35 to 50 days after the first yellow fever vaccination. The source of these receptors is a man younger than 35 who received the YFV17D yellow fever vaccine.

The V and J genes are TRBV7-9 and TRBJ2-6, with D possibly being TRBD1 (6 bases). V was pared by 4 bases and J by 4 bases, with 17 bases between. CDR1 and CDR2 (germline): SEHNR, FQNEAQ (reference sequence). The CDR3 covers 17 residues. CDR3 in amino acids: CASSYPTGTPGANVLTF. The DNA for the CDR3 is TGTGCCAGCAGCTATCCAACAGGGACCCCCGGGGCCAACGTCCTGACTTTC.

Only a few counts were recorded for this clonotype. The chain carries TRBV5-4 and TRBJ2-2, with D maybe TRBD1 (5 bases). CDR3 length equals 14 residues. Trimming pared 6 bases from V and 1 base from J, leaving 10 bases between. CDR1 SGHNT and CDR2 YYREEE come from the germline V gene (reference sequence). CDR3 coding DNA: TGTGCCAGCATCTTAGACAGGAACACCGGGGAGCTGTTTTTT. Encoded protein: CASILDRNTGELFF. The full variable domain, its missing parts supplied by reference TRBV5-4 and TRBJ2-2, is ETGVTQSPTHLIKTRGQQVTLRCSSQSGHNTVSWYQQALGQGPQFIFQYYREEENGRGNFPPRFSGLQFPNYSSELNVNALELDDSALYLCASILDRNTGELFFGEGSRLTVL.

This clonotype has at least ten counts. The genes are TRBV29-1 and TRBJ2-2, with D hard to call. CDR1 and CDR2 (germline): SQVTM, ANQGSEA. V dropped 1 base and J dropped 4 bases, with 7 bases sitting between them. This CDR3 spans 13 amino acids. The CDR3 sequence: CSVEGAGTGELFF. DNA of the CDR3: TGCAGCGTTGAAGGGGCTGGCACCGGGGAGCTGTTTTTT.

This clonotype showed up many times. The chain links TRBV5-1 to TRBJ1-2; 7 positions agree with TRBD1. V lost 2 bases and J lost 6; bases outside the gene matches: 4. This CDR3 comprises 13 residues. Germline CDR1 reads SGHRS; CDR2 reads YFSETQ. CDR3 amino acids: CASSFGRGNGYTF. In nucleotides, the CDR3 is TGCGCCAGCAGCTTCGGCAGGGGGAATGGCTACACCTTC.

Ten or more counts support this clonotype. This chain connects TRBV7-9 to TRBJ2-1; no clear D. The CDR3 runs 15 residues. Trimming cost V 3 bases and J 1 base, with 10 bases left between them. In germline, CDR1 is SEHNR, CDR2 FQNEAQ (reference sequence). In nucleotides, the CDR3 is TGTGCCAGCAGCTTCGACCACGCGTCCTACAATGAGCAGTTCTTC. Encoded protein: CASSFDHASYNEQFF. The full variable domain, rest sourced from reference TRBV7-9 and TRBJ2-1, is DTGVSQNPRHKITKRGQNVTFRCDPISEHNRLYWYRQTLGQGPEFLTYFQNEAQLEKSRLLSDRFSAERPKGSFSTLEIQRTEQGDSAMYLCASSFDHASYNEQFFGPGTRLTVL.

This clonotype appeared many times. The chain is built from TRBV7-9 and TRBJ2-3, with TRBD2 identical over 9 bases. V trimming: 5 bases; J trimming: 5 bases; junction bases outside the gene matches: 14. This CDR3 is built from 17 residues. Germline CDR1 is SEHNR and CDR2 is FQNEAQ (reference sequence). The CDR3: CASSDKPGLARVDTQYF. The CDR3, as DNA: TGTGCCAGCAGCGACAAGCCGGGACTAGCTCGGGTAGATACGCAGTATTTT.

Many counts were recorded for this clonotype. The chain links TRBV5-8 to TRBJ1-1; TRBD1 might be the D (6 bases). The CDR3 is made up of 12 amino acids. CDR1 and CDR2 from the germline V gene are SGHTS and YDEGEE. V lost 7 bases and J lost 7, with 14 bases in between. As DNA, the CDR3 is TGTGCCAGCCCTGGACAGAGGCTTGAAGCTTTCTTT. This codes for CASPGQRLEAFF.

The rearrangement joins TRBV4-1 to TRBJ2-5, with 10 bases lining up with TRBD1. The V and J ends lost 4 bases and 1 base, in that order; junction bases with no gene match: 3. Germline V gene sequence: CDR1 MGHRA, CDR2 YSYEKL. The CDR3 sequence is 15 residues long. CDR3 protein: CASSLRTGGQETQYF. The CDR3 DNA sequence: TGCGCCAGCAGCCTTAGGACAGGGGGCCAAGAGACCCAGTACTTC.

This clonotype has ten or more counts. V and J are TRBV11-2 and TRBJ2-3; D may correspond to TRBD1 or TRBD2 (5 bases each). Germline CDR1 is SGHAT and CDR2 is FQNNGV. This CDR3 is 18 amino acids long. Trimming took off 3 bases at V and 0 bases at J, with 19 bases between the two ends. The CDR3 DNA is TGTGCCAGCAGCTTTCGGGGCGGCGGAGAAGCTAGCACAGATACGCAGTATTTT. It codes for CASSFRGGGEASTDTQYF. Full variable domain (outside the CDR3, taken from reference TRBV11-2 and TRBJ2-3): EAGVAQSPRYKIIEKRQSVAFWCNPISGHATLYWYQQILGQGPKLLIQFQNNGVVDDSQLPKDRFSAERLKGVDSTLKIQPAKLEDSAVYLCASSFRGGGEASTDTQYFGPGTRLTVL.

This clonotype showed up many times. The chain couples TRBV5-1 to TRBJ2-2, with D hard to call. CDR3 length: 15 amino acids. V lost 1 base to trimming and J lost 2 bases, with 9 bases between them. Germline lookup yields CDR1 SGHRS and CDR2 YFSETQ. DNA of the CDR3: TGCGCCAGCAGCTTGCGAGCCAAAAACACCGGGGAGCTGTTTTTT. Protein product: CASSLRAKNTGELFF.

This clonotype was seen a handful of times. V is TRBV4-3 and J is TRBJ2-1; possible D gene TRBD2, 5 bases. Trimming removed 0 bases at V and 5 bases at J, with 20 bases between. The germline V gene has CDR1 LGHNA and CDR2 YSLEER. This CDR3 region has 18 residues. CDR3 sequence reads: CASSQDLLTGPGNNEQFF. The CDR3 coding sequence is TGCGCCAGCAGCCAAGATCTTCTAACCGGACCGGGGAACAATGAGCAGTTCTTC.

This clonotype was picked up many times. The rearrangement uses TRBV7-3 and TRBJ2-1; D might be TRBD2 (5 bases). The CDR3 totals 14 residues. V was trimmed by 2 bases and J by 7 bases, leaving 12 bases between them. Per the germline V gene, CDR1 is SGHTA and CDR2 is FQGTGA. As DNA, the CDR3 is TGTGCCAGCAGCTTAGAACTAGGATATAATGAGCAGTTCTTC. Its protein is CASSLELGYNEQFF.

This clonotype appeared a few times. The V call is TRBV25-1, the J call TRBJ2-1; TRBD2 agrees at 7 bases. Germline CDR1 and CDR2: MGHDK and SYGVNS. V gave up 4 bases and J gave up 3 bases; unmatched junction bases: 12. This CDR3 is 17 amino acids long. The DNA of the CDR3 is TGTGCCAGCAGTGGGACTAGGGAGGACGGATACTACAATGAGCAGTTCTTC. Its translation is CASSGTREDGYYNEQFF.

Many counts were recorded for this clonotype. CDR3 in DNA: TGTGCCAGCAGTTTAAACACCATATATTTT. Amino acid sequence: CASSLNTIYF. The rearrangement links TRBV12-3 or TRBV12-4 to TRBJ1-3; D remains ambiguous. Trimming removed 2 bases at V and 7 bases at J, with 0 bases between. This CDR3 is 10 amino acids long.

This clonotype occurred once. A much larger clone sits a single nucleotide away, making a read error possible. The V and J genes are TRBV20-1 and TRBJ2-3, with D possibly matching TRBD2 (5 bases). The CDR3 runs to 15 residues. The V and J ends lost 1 base and 3 bases respectively, with 14 bases between them. The germline CDR1 and CDR2 sequences are DFQATT and SNEGSKA (reference sequence). In DNA, the CDR3 is TGCAGTGCTAGAGGCACTATCGGGGAGACAGATACGCAGTATTTT. Protein product: CSARGTIGETDTQYF.

With regard to this clonotype: This may be a read error, as it is one base from a much larger clone. This chain connects TRBV3-1 to TRBJ2-5; 11 bases are a match to TRBD2. This CDR3 comprises 16 residues. Germline V CDR1 and CDR2: LGHDT, YNNKEL (reference sequence). The chain's CDR3 is CGSSLLTSGVQETQYF. The CDR3 DNA reads TGTGGCAGCAGCCTCCTGACTAGCGGGGTACAAGAGACCCAGTACTTC.

This chain connects TRBV12-3 or TRBV12-4 to TRBJ1-2, with TRBD1 as a possible D gene (6 bases). The CDR3 spans 15 residues. Trimming took 2 bases from V and 2 from J, leaving 12 bases between them. The CDR3: CASSLQRQGNYGYTF. The CDR3 DNA reads as TGTGCCAGCAGTTTACAACGGCAGGGGAACTATGGCTACACCTTC.

This clonotype occurred a few times. J is TRBJ1-1 and V is TRBV20-1; 7 positions agree with TRBD1. V was pared by 5 bases and J by 4 bases, with 13 bases of the junction left unmatched. CDR1 is DFQATT and CDR2 is SNEGSKA in the germline V gene (reference sequence). The CDR3 contains 15 residues. The CDR3 loop is CSASLGITGVTEAFF. The CDR3, as DNA: TGCAGTGCTTCATTAGGGATTACAGGGGTCACTGAAGCTTTCTTT.

This clonotype showed up many times. The J gene is TRBJ2-5, the V gene TRBV6-2 or TRBV6-3; either TRBD1 or TRBD2 may fit D (5 bases each). Between the trimmed V and J ends, which lost 6 bases and 6 bases, there was a span of 17 bases. There are 14 residues in the CDR3. Germline values: CDR1 MNHEY, CDR2 SVGEGT. This CDR3 reads CASSRDGRMKTQYF. The DNA of the CDR3 is TGTGCCAGCAGCCGGGACGGACGGATGAAGACCCAGTACTTC.

This clonotype was counted many times. This sequence joins TRBV11-3 and TRBJ2-7, with 8 bases fitting TRBD1. Germline CDR1 SGHNT, CDR2 YENEEA. V trimming: 5 bases; J trimming: 4 bases; junction bases outside the gene matches: 7. The CDR3 is 14 amino acids. The CDR3 nucleotides are TGTGCCAGCAGCGCCCCGGGACAGGATTACGAGCAGTACTTC. Its protein product is CASSAPGQDYEQYF.

A few counts support this clonotype. The rearrangement uses TRBV27 and TRBJ2-7; 10 bases are shared with TRBD1. Trimming took 6 bases from V and 7 from J; bases not matched to a gene: 12. This CDR3 contains 15 residues. The V gene's germline CDR1 is MNHEY and CDR2 SMNVEV (reference sequence). CDR3 coding DNA: TGTGCCAGCAGGGGGGTCGGGACAGGGGAAGTAGAGCAGTACGTC. Translated: CASRGVGTGEVEQYV.

This clonotype was counted a few times. This sequence joins TRBV7-8 and TRBJ2-7; D uncertain. Between the trimmed V and J ends, which lost 8 bases and 3 bases, there was a span of 17 bases. Germline V gene data show CDR1 as SGHVS and CDR2 as FQNEAQ. This CDR3 has 14 residues. CDR3 residues: CASRLSPGFYEQYF. In DNA form, the CDR3 reads TGTGCCAGCCGCCTTAGTCCGGGCTTCTACGAGCAGTACTTC.

This clonotype occurred many times. The chain employs TRBV2 and TRBJ2-1; 9 bases align to TRBD2. Trimming cost V 11 bases and J 2 bases; bases outside gene matches: 7. The CDR3 is 14 amino acids. Germline V gene lookup returns CDR1 SNHLY and CDR2 FYNNEI. The CDR3 DNA sequence: TGTGCCTTGCGAAGCGGGGGGCCCTACAATGAGCAGTTCTTC. Translated, it gives CALRSGGPYNEQFF.

This clonotype was seen ten or more times. CDR3 sequence reads: CASSQWEGGAGANVLTF. DNA for the CDR3: TGCGCCAGCAGCCAATGGGAAGGGGGGGCTGGGGCCAACGTCCTGACTTTC. The chain links TRBV4-1 to TRBJ2-6, with D possibly matching TRBD2 (7 bases). Per the germline V gene, CDR1 is MGHRA and CDR2 is YSYEKL. Trimming removed 2 bases from V and 2 bases from J, with 13 bases in between. This CDR3 contains 17 residues.

The V call is TRBV4-1, the J call TRBJ2-1, with TRBD2 identical over 11 bases. The CDR3 length is 15 residues. V gave up 6 bases and J gave up 7 bases; unmatched junction bases: 8. CDR1 MGHRA and CDR2 YSYEKL come from the germline V gene. The CDR3 protein is CASRGWLAGGNEQFF. The CDR3, as DNA: TGCGCCAGCAGAGGGTGGCTAGCGGGGGGTAATGAGCAGTTCTTC.

In this sample, this clonotype turned up a few times. This rearrangement joins TRBV25-1 to TRBJ2-2; TRBD1 is a possible D gene (5 bases). The V gene lost 0 bases and the J gene lost 6 bases, with 11 bases spanning the gap. Germline assignment: CDR1 MGHDK and CDR2 SYGVNS. The CDR3 totals 15 residues. This CDR3 is CASSEYSRRAGELFF. The CDR3 DNA sequence: TGTGCCAGCAGTGAATATAGTCGCAGGGCCGGGGAGCTGTTTTTT.

This clonotype was counted ten times or more. The CDR3 loop is CASRTRDGDTGELFF. As DNA, the CDR3 is TGTGCCAGCAGGACGCGGGACGGAGACACCGGGGAGCTGTTTTTT. V is TRBV7-9 and J is TRBJ2-2, with D possibly matching TRBD2 (6 bases). CDR1 is SEHNR and CDR2 is FQNEAQ in the germline V gene (reference sequence). Trimming shortened V by 6 bases and J by 3 bases, and 14 bases separated the two germline ends. The CDR3 loop spans 15 amino acids.

In regard to this clonotype: This may come from a read error, since a much larger clone is one base off. J is TRBJ2-5 and V is TRBV9; D is ambiguous. The germline gives CDR1 SGDLS, CDR2 YYNGEE. Trimming pared 1 base from V and 5 bases from J, leaving 9 bases between. CDR3 size: 13 residues. DNA of the CDR3: TGTGCCAGCAGCGTACCACCTTGTGAGACCCAGTACTTC. Translated, it gives CASSVPPCETQYF.

For the CDR3, the DNA is TGCGCCAGCAGCCAAGAGTCAGGAAGCCCCTACGAGCAGTACGTC. It translates to CASSQESGSPYEQYV. The rearrangement uses TRBV4-1 and TRBJ2-7; D not certain. V was pared by 0 bases and J by 2 bases, with 11 bases between. Germline CDR1 MGHRA, CDR2 YSYEKL. The CDR3 loop spans 15 amino acids.

This clonotype was recorded many times. V is TRBV7-9 and J is TRBJ1-1; no reliable D call. Germline V gives CDR1 SEHNR, CDR2 FQNEAQ (reference sequence). The CDR3 is made up of 13 amino acids. Trimming shortened V by 3 bases and J by 1 base, and 6 bases separated the two germline ends. The CDR3 DNA is TGTGCCAGCAGCTTCGGAGGGAACACTGAAGCTTTCTTT. As protein: CASSFGGNTEAFF.